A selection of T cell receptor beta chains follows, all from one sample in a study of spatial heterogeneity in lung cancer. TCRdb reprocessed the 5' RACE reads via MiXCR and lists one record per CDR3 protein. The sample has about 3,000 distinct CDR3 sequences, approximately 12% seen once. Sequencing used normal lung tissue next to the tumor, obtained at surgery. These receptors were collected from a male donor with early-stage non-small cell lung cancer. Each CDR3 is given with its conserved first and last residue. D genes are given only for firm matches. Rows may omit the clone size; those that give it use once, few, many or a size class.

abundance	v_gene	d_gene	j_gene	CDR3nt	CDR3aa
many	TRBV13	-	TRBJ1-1	TGTGCCAGCAGCTCGAGGGGATCAGGGAACCAGGTGGAAGCTTTCTTT	CASSSRGSGNQVEAFF
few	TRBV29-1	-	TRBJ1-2	TGCAGCGTTGGGGCGGGGAACTATGGCTACACCTTC	CSVGAGNYGYTF
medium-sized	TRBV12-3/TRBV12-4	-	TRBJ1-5	TGTGCCAGCAGCTCAGGAGGGGTTGGGCAGCCCCAGCATTTT	CASSSGGVGQPQHF
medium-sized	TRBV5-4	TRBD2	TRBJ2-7	TGTGCCAGCAGCTCGGTTAGCGGGAGTAATTTCTACGAGCAGTACTTC	CASSSVSGSNFYEQYF
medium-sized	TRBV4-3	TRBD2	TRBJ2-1	TGCGCCAGCAGCCAAGATCTGGGGGCCAGCGGGAGAGACGAGCAGTTCTTC	CASSQDLGASGRDEQFF
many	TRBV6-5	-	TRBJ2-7	TGTGCCAGCAGTTACTCCAGGACGGCGAGCTCCTACGAGCAGTACTTC	CASSYSRTASSYEQYF
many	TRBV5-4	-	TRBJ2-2	TGTGCCAGCAGCTTGGATGGAGCCGGGGAGCTGTTTTTT	CASSLDGAGELFF
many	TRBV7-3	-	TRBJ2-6	TGTGCCAGCAGCTTAAATCCAGGGCCCCCCACTGGGGCCAACGTCCTGACTTTC	CASSLNPGPPTGANVLTF
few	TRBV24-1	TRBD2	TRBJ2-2	TGTGCCACCAGTGATCCGTCGGGACTAGCGGGAGGGCCATGGACCGGGGAGCTGTTTTTT	CATSDPSGLAGGPWTGELFF
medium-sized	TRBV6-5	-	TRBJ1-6	TGTGCCAGCAGTTATCAGGGCCGCTCCTATAATTCACCCCTCCACTTT	CASSYQGRSYNSPLHF
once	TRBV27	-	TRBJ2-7	TGTGCGTCTGGGCCCCTTCCCTACGAGCAGTACTTC	CASGPLPYEQYF
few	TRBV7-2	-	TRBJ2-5	TGTGCCAGCAGCTTTGGGCTGACGACCCAAGAGACCCAGTACTTC	CASSFGLTTQETQYF
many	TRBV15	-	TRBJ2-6	TGTGCCACCAGCAGAGGGTCTAGGGCTGGGGCCAACGTCCTGACTTTC	CATSRGSRAGANVLTF
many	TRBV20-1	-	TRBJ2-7	TGCAGTGCTCCGAAACTAGGGACCTACGAGCAGTACTTC	CSAPKLGTYEQYF
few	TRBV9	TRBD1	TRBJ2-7	TGTGCCAGCAGCGTTCGGACAGGGCTAGCAGACGAGCAGTACTTC	CASSVRTGLADEQYF
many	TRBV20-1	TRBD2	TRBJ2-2	TGCAGTGCGAGTCGGACTAGCGGGAGTTTGGGCGGGGAGCTGTTTTTT	CSASRTSGSLGGELFF
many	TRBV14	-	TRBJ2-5	TGTGCCAGCAGCCAAAGATCGCCCCTTCAAGAGACCCAGTACTTC	CASSQRSPLQETQYF
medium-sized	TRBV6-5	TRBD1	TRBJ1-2	TGTGCCAGCAGGACCGGGACAGGGACGATAGGCTACACCTTC	CASRTGTGTIGYTF
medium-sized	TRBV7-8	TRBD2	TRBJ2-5	TGTGCCAGCAGCTTAGGGACTAGCGGTCAAGAGACCCAGTACTTC	CASSLGTSGQETQYF
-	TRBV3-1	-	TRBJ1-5	TGTGCCAGCAGCCATCTTTCAGGGAGCAATCAGCCCCAGCATTTT	CASSHLSGSNQPQHF
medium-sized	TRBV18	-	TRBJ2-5	TGTGCCAGCTCACCCCAAGAGACCCAGTACTTC	CASSPQETQYF
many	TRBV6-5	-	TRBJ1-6	TGTGCCAGCAGTTACTCGCCGGGGAGGGTCTCACCCCTCCACTTT	CASSYSPGRVSPLHF
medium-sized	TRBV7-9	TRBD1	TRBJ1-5	TGTGCCAGCAGCTTATCACAGGGGGTCAATCAGCCCCAGCATTTT	CASSLSQGVNQPQHF
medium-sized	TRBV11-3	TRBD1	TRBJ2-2	TGTGCCAGCAGCTCCGGGACAGGCAACACCGGGGAGCTGTTTTTT	CASSSGTGNTGELFF
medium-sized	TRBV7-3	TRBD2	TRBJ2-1	TGTGCCAGCAGCTTGCAAGCGGGGGGCAATGAGCAGTTCTTC	CASSLQAGGNEQFF
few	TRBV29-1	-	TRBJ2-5	TGCAGCGTTGTTATGGGGGCAGGAGAGACCCAGTACTTC	CSVVMGAGETQYF
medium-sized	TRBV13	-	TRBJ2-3	TGTGCCAGCAGCTTGGTGGTCGGAGTAGCTTTCACAGATACGCAGTATTTT	CASSLVVGVAFTDTQYF
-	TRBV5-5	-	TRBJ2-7	TGTGCCAGCAGCATTTACGAGCAGTACTTC	CASSIYEQYF
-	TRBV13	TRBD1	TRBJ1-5	TGTGCCAGCAGCCTCCGGACAGGGAGGACCCGAAATCAGCCCCAGCATTTT	CASSLRTGRTRNQPQHF
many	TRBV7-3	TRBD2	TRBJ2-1	TGTGCCAGCAGCCCGGGACTAGCGGGTGAGCAGTTCTTC	CASSPGLAGEQFF
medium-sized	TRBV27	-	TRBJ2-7	TGTGCCAGCAGTTCTCCCCTAGGGGCCCACTACGAGCAGTACTTC	CASSSPLGAHYEQYF
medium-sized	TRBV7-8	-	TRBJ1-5	TGTGCCAGCAGCTTAGTTCAAAGGAGGGGAAGCAATCAGCCCCAGCATTTT	CASSLVQRRGSNQPQHF